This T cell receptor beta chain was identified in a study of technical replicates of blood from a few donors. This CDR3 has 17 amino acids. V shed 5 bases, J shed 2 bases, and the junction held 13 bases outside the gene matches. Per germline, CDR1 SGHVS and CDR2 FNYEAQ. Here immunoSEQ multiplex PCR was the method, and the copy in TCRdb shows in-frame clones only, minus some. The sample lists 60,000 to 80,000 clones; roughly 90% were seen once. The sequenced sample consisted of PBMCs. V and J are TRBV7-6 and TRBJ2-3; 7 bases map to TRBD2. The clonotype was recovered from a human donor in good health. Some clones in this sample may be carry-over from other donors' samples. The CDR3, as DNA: TGTGCCAGCAGCCCTCGGGGAGAAGCGGGACCCACAGATACGCAGTATTTT. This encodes CASSPRGEAGPTDTQYF.